Listed below are T cell receptor beta chains from one sample, sequenced in a study of T cell responses to AZD1222 COVID-19 vaccine. The data were produced by immunoSEQ multiplex PCR, yet TCRdb's version contains in-frame clones alone and is incomplete. This table holds some 120,000 clones, roughly 82% found once. This sample comprised peripheral blood, obtained 28 days after the second AZD1222 dose. The receptors derive from an adult who received the AZD1222 COVID-19 vaccine. The CDR3 runs from the conserved cysteine through the conserved F or W. The D gene is left open where the match is weak. Clone size is given for some rows only: seen once, a few or many times, or a class if the clone is expanded.

>-|-|TRBV3-1/TRBV3-2|TRBJ1-1
CASSRDTYPNTEAFF
TGTGCCAGCAGCCGGGACACTTATCCGAACACTGAAGCTTTCTTT
>-|-|TRBV7-8|TRBJ1-3
CASSLGTLSGNTIYF
TGTGCCAGCAGCTTAGGGACTCTCTCTGGAAACACCATATATTTT
>-|-|TRBV21-1|TRBJ1-5
CASSKAEDSNQPQHF
TGTGCCAGCAGCAAGGCAGAGGATAGCAATCAGCCCCAGCATTTT
>-|-|TRBV27|TRBJ2-7
CASKRGYEQYF
TGTGCCAGCAAGAGGGGGTACGAGCAGTACTTC
>TRBD1|-|TRBV9|TRBJ1-6
CASRLEDRDNSPLHF
TGTGCCAGCAGGCTCGAGGACAGGGATAATTCACCCCTCCACTTT
>TRBD2|-|TRBV20-1|TRBJ2-5
CSASSWLAGGGIQETQYF
TGCAGTGCTAGTTCTTGGCTAGCGGGGGGCGGGATCCAAGAGACCCAGTACTTC
>-|-|TRBV7-9|TRBJ1-2
CASSLFPDYGYTF
TGTGCCAGCAGCTTATTTCCAGACTATGGCTACACCTTC
>TRBD2|once|TRBV19|TRBJ2-7
CASTRRAGGPYEQYF
TGTGCCAGTACTAGGAGAGCGGGGGGGCCCTACGAGCAGTACTTC
>-|-|TRBV7-2|TRBJ1-5
CASSSRPGPSNQPQHF
TGTGCCAGCAGCTCGCGACCGGGACCCAGCAATCAGCCCCAGCATTTT
>-|-|TRBV19|TRBJ2-1
CASSLSDSYNEQFF
TGTGCCAGTAGTTTGTCAGATTCCTACAATGAGCAGTTCTTC
>-|once|TRBV9|TRBJ2-1
CASSVALPTGSPPYNEQFF
TGTGCCAGCAGCGTAGCTCTTCCAACGGGATCCCCGCCCTACAATGAGCAGTTCTTC
>-|once|TRBV6-5|TRBJ2-7
CATRGVVGEQYF
TGTGCCACCCGCGGGGTTGTGGGCGAGCAGTACTTC